One sample yielded the 18 T cell receptor beta chains listed below, sequenced in a study of blood T cell repertoires in COVID-19. Using immunoSEQ multiplex PCR, the repertoire was profiled, and TCRdb retains in-frame clones only, with some absent. The sample has about 140,000 clones; about 87% are singletons. Sequencing was done on a sample of peripheral blood. All receptors come from a woman aged 50 to 60 with acute or convalescent COVID-19.

V gene TRBV3-1 (or the pseudogene TRBV3-2) combines with J gene TRBJ2-5; TRBD1 aligns across 9 bases. V trimming: 3 bases; J trimming: 5 bases; junction bases outside the gene matches: 7. CDR3 size: 15 residues. Germline loops: CDR1 LGHDT, CDR2 YNNKEL (reference sequence). Here the CDR3 reads CASSQGQGRSETQYF. The CDR3 DNA reads as TGTGCCAGCAGCCAGGGACAGGGACGGAGTGAGACCCAGTACTTC.

The chain combines TRBV4-2 with TRBJ1-2; D is perhaps TRBD1 (5 bases). Germline assignment: CDR1 LGHNA and CDR2 YNFKEQ. Trimming removed 5 bases at V and 2 bases at J, with 9 bases between. The CDR3 sequence is 13 residues long. CDR3 sequence: CASSVPGNYGYTF. The CDR3 bases are TGTGCCAGCAGCGTGCCAGGGAACTATGGCTACACCTTC.

The V call is TRBV3-1 (or the pseudogene TRBV3-2), the J call TRBJ2-3; 7 bases fit TRBD2. From germline, CDR1 is LGHDT and CDR2 YNNKEL (reference sequence). The CDR3 runs 15 residues. After removal of 0 bases from V and 5 bases from J, the junction contained 5 bases not matched to a gene. CDR3 region: CASSQEAGKGDTQYF. The CDR3 bases are TGTGCCAGCAGCCAAGAAGCGGGGAAGGGAGATACGCAGTATTTT.

The rearrangement uses TRBV7-2 and TRBJ2-7, with 11 bases matching TRBD2. V lost 4 bases, J lost 3 bases, and 2 bases stayed unmatched. Germline V gives CDR1 SGHTA, CDR2 FQGNSA. The CDR3 loop spans 14 amino acids. The CDR3 sequence is CASSSGTSGYEQYF. CDR3 bases: TGTGCCAGCAGCTCTGGGACTAGCGGCTACGAGCAGTACTTC.

The DNA for the CDR3 is TGTGCCAGCAGTGATTGGGACAGGGGAGTTGATACGCAGTATTTT. It yields the protein CASSDWDRGVDTQYF. The chain uses TRBV6-1 and TRBJ2-3, with 10 bases fitting TRBD1. Germline V lookup: CDR1 MNHNS, CDR2 SASEGT. CDR3 length: 15 amino acids. The V and J ends lost 3 bases and 6 bases, in that order; junction bases with no gene match: 6.

The rearrangement joins TRBV2 to TRBJ2-7; D is uncertain. The CDR3 contains 14 residues. Germline CDR1 and CDR2: SNHLY and FYNNEI. V was pared by 1 base and J by 0 bases, with 7 bases between. CDR3 amino acids: CASSEVLISYEQYF. CDR3 nucleotide sequence: TGTGCCAGCAGTGAAGTACTTATCTCCTACGAGCAGTACTTC.

This rearrangement joins TRBV15 to TRBJ1-1; no clear D. This CDR3 is built from 13 residues. Between the trimmed V and J ends, which lost 0 bases and 1 base, there was a span of 3 bases. Per the germline V gene, CDR1 is LNHNV and CDR2 is YYDKDF (reference sequence). The CDR3 reads CATSRERNTEAFF. The DNA of the CDR3 is TGTGCCACCAGCAGAGAGCGGAACACTGAAGCTTTCTTT. The full variable domain, with the rest looked up from reference TRBV15 and TRBJ1-1, is DAMVIQNPRYQVTQFGKPVTLSCSQTLNHNVMYWYQQKSSQAPKLLFHYYDKDFNNEADTPDNFQSRRPNTSFCFLDIRSPGLGDTAMYLCATSRERNTEAFFGQGTRLTVV.

The J gene is TRBJ1-4, the V gene TRBV7-2; D gene unclear. The CDR3 covers 12 residues. Germline V gene sequence: CDR1 SGHTA, CDR2 FQGNSA. V lost 4 bases, J lost 4 bases, and 4 bases lay in between. The CDR3 region has the DNA TGTGCCAGCAGCTCCTTTAATGAAAAACTGTTTTTT. Encoded protein: CASSSFNEKLFF.

The chain carries TRBV7-2 and TRBJ1-3; 12 bases align to TRBD1. CDR3 length: 16 residues. V shed 2 bases and J 5 bases; nucleotides not matched to a gene: 4. The V gene's germline CDR1 is SGHTA and CDR2 FQGNSA. In nucleotides, the CDR3 is TGTGCCAGCAGCTTATGGGGACAGGGGGCTAGAAACACCATATATTTT. This gives the protein CASSLWGQGARNTIYF. Based on the CDR3 plus reference TRBV7-2 and TRBJ1-3, the full variable domain is GAGVSQSPSNKVTEKGKDVELRCDPISGHTALYWYRQSLGQGLEFLIYFQGNSAPDKSGLPSDRFSAERTGGSVSTLTIQRTQQEDSAVYLCASSLWGQGARNTIYFGEGSWLTVV.

This chain uses TRBV5-4 with TRBJ1-1; tentatively, D is TRBD1 (6 bases). V lost 1 base, J lost 6 bases, and 10 bases lay in between. The V gene's germline CDR1 is SGHNT and CDR2 YYREEE (reference sequence). There are 13 residues in the CDR3. In nucleotides, the CDR3 is TGTGCCAGCAGCTTGCAAGGGGGGGCTGAAGCTTTCTTT. Its protein is CASSLQGGAEAFF.

V usage is TRBV12-3 or TRBV12-4 and J usage is TRBJ2-1; weak D call: TRBD1 (5 bases). The CDR3 extends over 12 amino acids. V gave up 3 bases and J gave up 10 bases, with 10 bases separating them. The CDR3 loop is CASSFAGAEQFF. DNA of the CDR3: TGTGCCAGCAGTTTTGCTGGGGCGGAGCAGTTCTTC.

The chain has TRBV2 and TRBJ1-6, with TRBD1 matching over 8 bases. V was clipped by 5 bases and J by 6 bases; unmatched bases: 3. CDR1 SNHLY and CDR2 FYNNEI come from the germline V gene. This CDR3 is 14 amino acids long. The CDR3 nucleotides read TGTGCCAGCAGTACCGACAGGGGTAATTCACCCCTCCACTTT. Translation gives CASSTDRGNSPLHF. The entire variable domain, with the rest obtained from reference TRBV2 and TRBJ1-6, is as follows: EPEVTQTPSHQVTQMGQEVILRCVPISNHLYFYWYRQILGQKVEFLVSFYNNEISEKSEIFDDQFSVERPDGSNFTLKIRSTKLEDSAMYFCASSTDRGNSPLHFGNGTRLTVT.

The rearrangement joins TRBV11-2 to TRBJ2-2; D is ambiguous. Germline assignment: CDR1 SGHAT and CDR2 FQNNGV. CDR3 length: 12 amino acids. The ends were cut back, 3 bases at V and 4 bases at J, with 3 bases in the middle. CDR3 protein: CASSLSTGELFF. DNA of the CDR3: TGTGCCAGCAGCTTGAGCACCGGGGAGCTGTTTTTT.

The rearrangement uses TRBV10-3 and TRBJ1-5; D ambiguous. There are 13 residues in the CDR3. V shed 0 bases and J shed 6 bases, with 6 bases lying between them. CDR1 is ENHRY and CDR2 is SYGVKD in the germline V gene. The CDR3 region has the DNA TGTGCCATCAGTGAGTCAGAGGGTCAGCCCCAGCATTTT. Translating gives CAISESEGQPQHF.

The J gene is TRBJ2-1, the V gene TRBV5-1; TRBD2 agrees at 12 bases. V was clipped by 0 bases and J by 6 bases; unmatched bases: 7. Germline CDR1 and CDR2: SGHRS and YFSETQ. This CDR3 contains 17 residues. The CDR3 DNA follows: TGCGCCAGCAGCTTGGCCCCCCTAGCGGGAGGGCCCAATGAGCAGTTCTTC. This gives the protein CASSLAPLAGGPNEQFF.

The gene calls are TRBV6-6 and TRBJ2-5; D may be TRBD2 (6 bases). From germline, CDR1 is MNHNY and CDR2 SVGAGI (reference sequence). Trimming removed 4 bases at V and 5 bases at J, with 14 bases between. The CDR3 has 14 residues. The chain's CDR3 is CASSWDLTGETQYF. CDR3 nucleotides: TGTGCCAGCAGTTGGGACTTGACCGGGGAGACCCAGTACTTC.

The chain couples TRBV9 to TRBJ1-1; D unresolved. V was shortened by 0 bases and J by 5 bases, with 11 bases between the two germline ends. The CDR3 is made up of 14 amino acids. The germline V gene has CDR1 SGDLS and CDR2 YYNGEE. The CDR3 coding sequence is TGTGCCAGCAGCGTAGCCAGCTCGGGGACTGAAGCTTTCTTT. Amino acids: CASSVASSGTEAFF.

The gene calls are TRBV4-2 and TRBJ1-2; D gene ambiguous. The germline CDR1 and CDR2 sequences are LGHNA and YNFKEQ. V lost 4 bases and J 4 bases, leaving 7 bases between the germline ends. The CDR3 consists of 12 residues. CDR3 bases: TGTGCCAGCAGCCGAGACTCCTATGGCTACACCTTC. Its translation: CASSRDSYGYTF.